The T cell receptor beta chain described here comes from a study of blood T cell repertoires in COVID-19. The overall study: The study drew acute and convalescent COVID-19 samples from the United States, Italy and Spain.

V was pared by 5 bases and J by 6 bases, with 14 bases between. Germline CDR1 and CDR2: MNHEY and SVGAGI. This CDR3 region has 14 residues. Some clones are missing from TCRdb's copy, which holds only in-frame ones; the method was immunoSEQ multiplex PCR. The data show a few hundred thousand clones, with about 90% seen just once and about 6% held by the top ten. The source of this sequence is a woman aged 30 to 39 who had recovered from COVID-19. Sequencing was carried out using PBMCs or T cells enriched from blood (not recorded which). The rearrangement links TRBV6-5 to TRBJ1-5; a possible D gene is TRBD1 (5 bases). CDR3 nucleotide sequence: TGTGCCAGCAGTCTCGGAGGGGCGGGTCAGCCCCAGCATTTT. It translates to CASSLGGAGQPQHF.